The present T cell receptor beta chain was sequenced within a study of blood T cells in healthy people across ages. Study-level results: With age, beta diversity per million T cells declined roughly linearly, significantly by approximately 40.

Germline V gives CDR1 ENHRY, CDR2 SYGVKD. This CDR3 has 12 amino acids. Points on this clonotype: Its antigen is as yet unknown. A junction end diverges from the germline sequence, so it may reflect a read error.

Together with a sample-barcoded 5' primer, a J-beta primer mix was included in a second PCR lasting about 6 to 11 cycles. A template-switch adaptor that had 12 random nucleotides put a tag on each cDNA molecule. All samples gave at least 2.5 million CDR3-containing paired-end reads. TCRdb itself ran the 5' RACE reads through MiXCR, one entry per CDR3 protein. The data show around 600,000 distinct CDR3 sequences, with less than 60% seen just once and 20% to 25% held by the top ten. Material for sequencing was blood. This sequence originates from a man at least 80 years old in good health. This chain connects TRBV10-3 to TRBJ2-7; 7 bases map to TRBD1. The CDR3 reads CVIRGGLDEQYF. In nucleotides, the CDR3 is TGTGTCATCAGAGGGGGCCTGGACGAGCAGTACTTC.